This TCR beta chain was sequenced in a study of T cell repertoires in cytomegalovirus infection (dated by TCRdb to about 2019). Some background on the complete study: Donor HLA type was relevant to the analysis, as public TCR beta signatures indicated carriage of CMV infection together with the matching HLA type. Beyond this particular receptor, the publication reports: In the ex vivo response, HLA-C-restricted CMV-specific TCR beta clonotypes were dominant, and in two of eight donors the single most frequent clonotype came from this HLA-C-restricted group. In both this cohort and an independent cohort of 352 donors, the cumulative frequency of public TCR beta family members distinguished carriers of CMV infection plus the relevant HLA type.

Reads for this sample came from an Illumina HiSeq 1500. TCRdb itself trimmed the public reads at Q25 with fastp, ran MiXCR and retained productive beta chains. Each CDR3 protein gets just one entry, which takes the most common genes and DNA from the rows behind it. This sample gives about 490,000 distinct CDR3 sequences in total; 16% of them show up just once. The top ten clonotypes cover 20% to 30% of the sample. This clonotype occurred a few times. Its antigen target is currently unknown. No clone much larger than this one lies a single base away; base qualities are absent. CDR1 and CDR2 are read off the germline V gene as MGHRA and YSYEKL. Inclusive of the bounding cysteine and phenylalanine, the CDR3 is 12 residues long. Only CDR3 DNA is held: 36 bases, read in frame from base 1. V is shortened by 8 bases, J by 8 bases, and the region joining them spans 13 bases.

The chain employs TRBV4-1 and TRBJ2-1; the D segment may tentatively be TRBD1 or TRBD2, each giving 5 matched bases. This TCR was recovered from a human donor in good health (CMV status not recorded). Some clones in this sample may be carry-over from other donors' samples. Sample: CD8+ T cells from PBMCs. The nucleotide sequence reads as follows: TGCGCCAGCGCAGAATCGGGACATGAGCAGTTCTTC. This yields the protein CASAESGHEQFF.